The present T cell receptor (beta chain) was sequenced within a study of metastatic and nonmetastatic thyroid tumors. For the study at large: Both malignant and benign thyroid patients supplied peripheral blood and tumor or nodule tissue samples, across which the repertoires of these patients were then compared. Points from the study as a whole: Within blood and tumor, benign nodules reportedly had significantly lower TCR beta diversity than malignant thyroid tumors did.

TCRdb re-clonotyped the PCR reads through MiXCR. The data show fewer than 20,000 clones, with about 19% seen just once and about a sixth held by the top ten. Germline V CDR1 and CDR2: SGHVS, FNYEAQ. Trimming stripped 1 base from V and 3 bases from J, with 13 bases between. The CDR3 contains 15 residues. All patients were untreated before thyroid surgery. Notes on this clone: As yet, its antigen is unknown.

This chain links TRBV7-6 with TRBJ2-7, with D hard to call. The receptor was isolated from a female donor with papillary thyroid cancer or a benign thyroid nodule (not recorded which). Some clones in this sample may be carry-over from other donors' samples. What was sequenced was tumor tissue. Here the CDR3 reads CASSLVSGQDYEQYF. The DNA of the CDR3 is TGTGCCAGCAGCTTAGTTTCGGGTCAGGACTACGAGCAGTACTTC.